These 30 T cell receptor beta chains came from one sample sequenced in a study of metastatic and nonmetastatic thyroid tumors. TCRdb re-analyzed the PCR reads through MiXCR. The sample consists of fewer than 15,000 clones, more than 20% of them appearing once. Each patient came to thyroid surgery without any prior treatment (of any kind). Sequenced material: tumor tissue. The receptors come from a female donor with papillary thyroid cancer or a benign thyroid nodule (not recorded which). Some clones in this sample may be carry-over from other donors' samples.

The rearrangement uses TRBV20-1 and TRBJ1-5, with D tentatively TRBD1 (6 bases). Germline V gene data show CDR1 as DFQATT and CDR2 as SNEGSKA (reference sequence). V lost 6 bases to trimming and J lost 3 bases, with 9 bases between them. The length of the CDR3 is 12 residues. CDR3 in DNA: TGCAGTGCCTGGACAGTCAATCAGCCCCAGCATTTT. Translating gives CSAWTVNQPQHF.

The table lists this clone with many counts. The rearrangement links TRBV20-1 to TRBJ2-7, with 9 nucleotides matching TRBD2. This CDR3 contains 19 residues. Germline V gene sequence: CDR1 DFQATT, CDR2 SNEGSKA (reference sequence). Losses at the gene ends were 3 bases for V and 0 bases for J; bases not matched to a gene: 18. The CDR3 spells CSASTRGGFLAGNSYEQYF. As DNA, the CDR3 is TGCAGTGCTAGTACCCGTGGCGGGTTCCTAGCGGGGAACTCCTACGAGCAGTACTTC.

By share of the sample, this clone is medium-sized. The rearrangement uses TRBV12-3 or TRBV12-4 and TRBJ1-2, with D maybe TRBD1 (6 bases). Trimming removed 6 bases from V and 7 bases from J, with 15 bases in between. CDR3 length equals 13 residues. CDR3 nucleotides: TGTGCCAGCAGCCTACAGGGTTCGGGTGGCTACACCTTC. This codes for CASSLQGSGGYTF.

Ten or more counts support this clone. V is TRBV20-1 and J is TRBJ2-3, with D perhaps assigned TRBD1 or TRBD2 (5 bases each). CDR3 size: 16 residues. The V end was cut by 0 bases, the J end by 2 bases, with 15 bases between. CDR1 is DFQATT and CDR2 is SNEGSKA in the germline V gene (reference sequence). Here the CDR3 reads CSARDLTMGDTDTQYF. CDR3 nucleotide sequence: TGCAGTGCTAGAGATCTTACGATGGGGGACACAGATACGCAGTATTTT.

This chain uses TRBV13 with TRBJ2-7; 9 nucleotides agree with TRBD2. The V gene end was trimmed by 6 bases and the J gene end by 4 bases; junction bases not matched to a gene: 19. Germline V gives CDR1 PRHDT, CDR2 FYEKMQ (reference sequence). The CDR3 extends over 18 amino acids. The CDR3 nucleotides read TGTGCCAGCAGTTGGTTGCCGTTCCCGGCTAGCGGGAATTACGAGCAGTACTTC. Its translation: CASSWLPFPASGNYEQYF.

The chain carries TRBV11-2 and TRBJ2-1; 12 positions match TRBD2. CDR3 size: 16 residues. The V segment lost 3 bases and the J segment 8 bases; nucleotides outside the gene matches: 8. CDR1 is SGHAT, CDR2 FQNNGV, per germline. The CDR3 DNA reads TGTGCCAGCAGCTTCGTGCGACTAGCGGGGGCCGATGAGCAGTTCTTC. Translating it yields CASSFVRLAGADEQFF. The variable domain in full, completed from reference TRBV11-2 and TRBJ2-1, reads EAGVAQSPRYKIIEKRQSVAFWCNPISGHATLYWYQQILGQGPKLLIQFQNNGVVDDSQLPKDRFSAERLKGVDSTLKIQPAKLEDSAVYLCASSFVRLAGADEQFFGPGTRLTVL.

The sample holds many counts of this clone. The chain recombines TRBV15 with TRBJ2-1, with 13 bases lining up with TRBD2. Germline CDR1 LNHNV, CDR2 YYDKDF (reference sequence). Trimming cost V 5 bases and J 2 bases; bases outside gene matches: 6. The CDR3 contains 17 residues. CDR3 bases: TGTGCCACCAGCGAACCGGGACTAGCGGGAACCTACAATGAGCAGTTCTTC. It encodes CATSEPGLAGTYNEQFF.

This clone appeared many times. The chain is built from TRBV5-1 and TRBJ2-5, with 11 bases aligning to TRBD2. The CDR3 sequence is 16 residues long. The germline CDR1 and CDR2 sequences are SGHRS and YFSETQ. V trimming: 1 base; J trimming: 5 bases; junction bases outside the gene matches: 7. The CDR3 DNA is TGCGCCAGCAGCTTGACTAGCGGGAGCACTGGCGAGACCCAGTACTTC. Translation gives CASSLTSGSTGETQYF. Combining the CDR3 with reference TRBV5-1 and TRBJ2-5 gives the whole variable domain KAGVTQTPRYLIKTRGQQVTLSCSPISGHRSVSWYQQTPGQGLQFLFEYFSETQRNKGNFPGRFSGRQFSNSRSEMNVSTLELGDSALYLCASSLTSGSTGETQYFGPGTRLLVL.

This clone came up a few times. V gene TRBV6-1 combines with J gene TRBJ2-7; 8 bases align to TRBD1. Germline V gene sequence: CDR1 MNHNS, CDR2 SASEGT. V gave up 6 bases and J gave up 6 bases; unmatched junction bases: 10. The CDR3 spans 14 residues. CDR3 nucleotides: TGTGCCAGCAGCCTAGACAGGGGCCATATCGAGCAGTACTTC. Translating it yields CASSLDRGHIEQYF.

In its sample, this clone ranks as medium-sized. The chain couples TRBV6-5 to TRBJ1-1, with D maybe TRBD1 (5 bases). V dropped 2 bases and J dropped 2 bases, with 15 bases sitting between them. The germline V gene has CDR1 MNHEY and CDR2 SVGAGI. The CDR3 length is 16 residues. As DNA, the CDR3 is TGTGCCAGCAGTTACAATTTGGCGGGGCCAAACACTGAAGCTTTCTTT. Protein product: CASSYNLAGPNTEAFF.

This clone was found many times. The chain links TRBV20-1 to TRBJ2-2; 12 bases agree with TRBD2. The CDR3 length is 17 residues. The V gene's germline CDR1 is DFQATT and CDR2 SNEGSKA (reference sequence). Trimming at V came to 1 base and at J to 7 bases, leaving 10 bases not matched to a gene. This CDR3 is CSARVPGLAGVHGELFF. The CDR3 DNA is TGCAGTGCTAGAGTGCCGGGACTAGCGGGTGTACACGGGGAGCTGTTTTTT.

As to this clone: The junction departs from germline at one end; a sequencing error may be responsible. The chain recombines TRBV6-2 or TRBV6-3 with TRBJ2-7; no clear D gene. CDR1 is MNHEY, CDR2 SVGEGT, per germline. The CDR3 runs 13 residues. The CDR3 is CASRYDGTDERYF. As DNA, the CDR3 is TGTGCCAGTAGGTACGATGGTACAGATGAGCGGTACTTC.

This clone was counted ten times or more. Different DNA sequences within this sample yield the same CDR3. CDR3 in amino acids: CASSLKGQARLQETQYF. In DNA form, the CDR3 reads TGTGCCAGCAGCTTAAAAGGGCAAGCGCGTCTCCAAGAGACCCAGTACTTC. The chain couples TRBV5-6 to TRBJ2-5; D is uncertain. Germline V lookup: CDR1 SGHDT, CDR2 YYEEEE. V was shortened by 2 bases and J by 1 base, with 18 bases between the two germline ends. This CDR3 spans 17 amino acids.

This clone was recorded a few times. The CDR3, as DNA: TGTGCCAGCAGTGCCTTAGCGGGATACAATGAGCAGTTCTTC. This translates into CASSALAGYNEQFF. The genes are TRBV2 and TRBJ2-1; 8 bases are shared with TRBD2. This CDR3 is 14 amino acids long. Germline loops: CDR1 SNHLY, CDR2 FYNNEI. V was pared by 4 bases and J by 4 bases, with 3 bases of the junction left unmatched.

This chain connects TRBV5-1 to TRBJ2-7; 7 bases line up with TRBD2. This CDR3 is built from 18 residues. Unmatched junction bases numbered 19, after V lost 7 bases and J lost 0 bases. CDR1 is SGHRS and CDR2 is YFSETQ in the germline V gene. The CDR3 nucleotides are TGCGCCAGCCCCCCCGAAGGACGGCGGGAGCTCCCCTCCTACGAGCAGTACTTC. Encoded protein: CASPPEGRRELPSYEQYF.

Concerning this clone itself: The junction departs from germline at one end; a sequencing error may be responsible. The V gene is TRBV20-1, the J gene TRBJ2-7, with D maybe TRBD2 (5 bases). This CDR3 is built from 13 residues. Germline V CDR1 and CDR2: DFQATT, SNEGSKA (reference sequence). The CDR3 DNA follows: TGCGGCGCTCATTCGGGGAAATCCTACGAGCATTACTTC. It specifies CGAHSGKSYEHYF.

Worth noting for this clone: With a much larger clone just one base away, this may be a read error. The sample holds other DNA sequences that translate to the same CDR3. DNA for the CDR3: TGTGCCAGCAGCCCGGCGGGAGCCGGTACCTACAATGAGCAGTTCTTC. This sequence encodes CASSPAGAGTYNEQFF. V and J are TRBV4-2 and TRBJ2-1; 7 bases are shared with TRBD2. Germline CDR1 is LGHNA and CDR2 is YNFKEQ. V gave up 4 bases and J gave up 2 bases; unmatched junction bases: 8. There are 16 residues in the CDR3.

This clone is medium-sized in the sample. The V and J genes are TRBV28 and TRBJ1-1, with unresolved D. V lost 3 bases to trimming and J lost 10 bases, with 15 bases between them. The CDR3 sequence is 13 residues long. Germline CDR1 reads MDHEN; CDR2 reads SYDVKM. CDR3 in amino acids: CASSFEAPKGAFF. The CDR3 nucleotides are TGTGCCAGCAGTTTTGAGGCACCTAAGGGAGCTTTCTTT.

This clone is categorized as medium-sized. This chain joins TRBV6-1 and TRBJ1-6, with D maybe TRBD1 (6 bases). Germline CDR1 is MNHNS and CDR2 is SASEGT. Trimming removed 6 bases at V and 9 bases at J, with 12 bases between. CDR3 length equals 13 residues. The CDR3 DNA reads TGTGCCAGCAGCCCGGGACAACCTTCACCCCTCCACTTT. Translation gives CASSPGQPSPLHF.

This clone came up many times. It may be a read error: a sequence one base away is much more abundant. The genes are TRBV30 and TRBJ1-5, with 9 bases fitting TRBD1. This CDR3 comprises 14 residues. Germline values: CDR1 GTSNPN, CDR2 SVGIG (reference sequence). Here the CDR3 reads CARSFGTGNQPQHF. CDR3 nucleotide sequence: TGTGCCCGGAGTTTTGGGACAGGGAATCAGCCCCAGCATTTT.

CDR3: CASSLAFGSGYTF. The CDR3, as DNA: TGTGCCAGCAGCTTAGCGTTCGGGTCTGGCTACACCTTC. This rearrangement joins TRBV7-8 to TRBJ1-2; D ambiguous. The germline V and J ends were trimmed by 0 bases and 7 bases, with 9 bases remaining between them. The CDR3 is 13 amino acids. Germline lookup yields CDR1 SGHVS and CDR2 FQNEAQ.

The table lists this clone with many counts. CDR3 loop: CASSERSQGQETQYF. The DNA of the CDR3 is TGTGCCAGCAGTGAACGCTCTCAGGGCCAGGAGACCCAGTACTTC. This chain links TRBV6-4 with TRBJ2-5; weak D call: TRBD1 (5 bases). Between the trimmed V and J ends, which lost 3 bases and 5 bases, there was a span of 16 bases. Germline-derived CDR1 and CDR2 are MRHNA and SNTAGT. The CDR3 totals 15 residues.

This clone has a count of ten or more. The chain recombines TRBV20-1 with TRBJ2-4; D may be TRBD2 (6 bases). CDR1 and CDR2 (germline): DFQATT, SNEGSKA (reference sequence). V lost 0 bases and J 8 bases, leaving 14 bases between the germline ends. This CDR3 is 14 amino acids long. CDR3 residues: CSARDSGWGDIQYF. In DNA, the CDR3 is TGCAGTGCTAGAGATTCGGGCTGGGGGGACATTCAGTACTTC.

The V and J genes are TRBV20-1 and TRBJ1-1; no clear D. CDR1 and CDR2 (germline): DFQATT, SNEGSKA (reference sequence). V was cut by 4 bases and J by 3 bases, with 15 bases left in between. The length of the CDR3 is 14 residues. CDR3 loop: CSATLGVGDTEAFF. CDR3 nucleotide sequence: TGCAGTGCTACCCTCGGGGTTGGGGACACTGAAGCTTTCTTT.

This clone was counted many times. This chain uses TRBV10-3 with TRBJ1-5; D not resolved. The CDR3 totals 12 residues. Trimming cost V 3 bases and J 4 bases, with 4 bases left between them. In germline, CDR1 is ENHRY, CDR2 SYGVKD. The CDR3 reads CAISDGNQPQHF. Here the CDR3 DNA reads TGTGCCATCAGTGACGGGAATCAGCCCCAGCATTTT.

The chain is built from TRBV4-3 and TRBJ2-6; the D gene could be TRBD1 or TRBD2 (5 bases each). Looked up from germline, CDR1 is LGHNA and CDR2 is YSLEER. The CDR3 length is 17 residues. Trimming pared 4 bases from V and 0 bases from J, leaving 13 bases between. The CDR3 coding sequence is TGCGCCAGCAGCCTGGGGGACCGACCCTCTGGGGCCAACGTCCTGACTTTC. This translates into CASSLGDRPSGANVLTF.

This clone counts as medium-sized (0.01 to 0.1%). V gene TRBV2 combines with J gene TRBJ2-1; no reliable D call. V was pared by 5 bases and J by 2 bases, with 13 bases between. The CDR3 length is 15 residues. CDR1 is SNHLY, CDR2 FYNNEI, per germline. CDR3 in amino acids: CASSFGPGTYNEQFF. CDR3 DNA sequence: TGTGCCAGCAGTTTTGGCCCGGGTACCTACAATGAGCAGTTCTTC.

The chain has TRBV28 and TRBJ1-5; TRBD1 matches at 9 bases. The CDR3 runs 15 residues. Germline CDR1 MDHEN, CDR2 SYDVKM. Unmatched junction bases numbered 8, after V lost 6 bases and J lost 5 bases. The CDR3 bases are TGTGCCAGCAGATTCACAGGGGGCGCCCATCAGCCCCAGCATTTT. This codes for CASRFTGGAHQPQHF.

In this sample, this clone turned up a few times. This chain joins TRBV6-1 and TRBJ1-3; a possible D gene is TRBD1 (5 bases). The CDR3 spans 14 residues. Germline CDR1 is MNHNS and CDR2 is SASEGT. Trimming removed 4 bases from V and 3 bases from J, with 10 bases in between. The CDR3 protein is CASSGGGNGNTIYF. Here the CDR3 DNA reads TGTGCCAGCAGTGGCGGGGGGAATGGAAACACCATATATTTT.

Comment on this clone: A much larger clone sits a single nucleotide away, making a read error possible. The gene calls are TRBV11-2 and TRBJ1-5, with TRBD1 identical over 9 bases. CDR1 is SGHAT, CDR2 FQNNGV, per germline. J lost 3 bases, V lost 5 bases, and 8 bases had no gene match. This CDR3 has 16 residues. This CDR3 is CASSADRGGVNQPQHF. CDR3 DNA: TGTGCCAGCAGCGCGGACAGGGGAGGAGTCAATCAGCCCCAGCATTTT.